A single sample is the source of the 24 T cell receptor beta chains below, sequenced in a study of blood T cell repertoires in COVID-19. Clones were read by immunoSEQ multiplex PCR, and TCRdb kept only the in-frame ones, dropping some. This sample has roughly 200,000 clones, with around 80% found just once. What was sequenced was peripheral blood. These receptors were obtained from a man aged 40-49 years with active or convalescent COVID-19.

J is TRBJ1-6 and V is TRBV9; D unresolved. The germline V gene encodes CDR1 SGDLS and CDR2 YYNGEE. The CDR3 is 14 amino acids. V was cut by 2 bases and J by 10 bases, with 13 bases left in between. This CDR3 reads CASSVRAEGSPLHF. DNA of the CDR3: TGTGCCAGCAGCGTGAGGGCGGAAGGGTCACCCCTCCACTTT.

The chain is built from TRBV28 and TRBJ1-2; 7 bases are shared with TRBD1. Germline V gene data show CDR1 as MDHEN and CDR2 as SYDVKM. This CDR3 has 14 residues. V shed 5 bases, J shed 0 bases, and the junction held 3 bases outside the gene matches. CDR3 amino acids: CASSRTGANYGYTF. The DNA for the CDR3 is TGTGCCAGCAGTCGGACAGGAGCTAACTATGGCTACACCTTC.

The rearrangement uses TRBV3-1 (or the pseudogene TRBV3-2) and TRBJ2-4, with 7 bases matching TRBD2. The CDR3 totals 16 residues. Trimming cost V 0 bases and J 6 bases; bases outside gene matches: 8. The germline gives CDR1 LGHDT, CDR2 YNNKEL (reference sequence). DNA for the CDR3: TGTGCCAGCAGCCAAGAGGGGGGAGGGGCAATAAACATTCAGTACTTC. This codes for CASSQEGGGAINIQYF.

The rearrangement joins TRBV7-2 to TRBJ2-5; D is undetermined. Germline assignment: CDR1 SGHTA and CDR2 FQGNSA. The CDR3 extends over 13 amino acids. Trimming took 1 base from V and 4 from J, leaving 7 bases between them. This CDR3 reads CASSLGLGETQYF. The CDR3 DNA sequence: TGTGCCAGCAGCTTAGGCCTCGGAGAGACCCAGTACTTC.

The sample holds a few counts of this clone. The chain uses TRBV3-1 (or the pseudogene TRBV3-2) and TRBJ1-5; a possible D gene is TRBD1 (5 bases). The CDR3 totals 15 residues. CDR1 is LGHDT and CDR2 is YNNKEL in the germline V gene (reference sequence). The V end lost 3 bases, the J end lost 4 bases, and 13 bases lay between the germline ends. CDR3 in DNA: TGTGCCAGCAGCCAGATGGGGGGGAGGAATCAGCCCCAGCATTTT. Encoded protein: CASSQMGGRNQPQHF.

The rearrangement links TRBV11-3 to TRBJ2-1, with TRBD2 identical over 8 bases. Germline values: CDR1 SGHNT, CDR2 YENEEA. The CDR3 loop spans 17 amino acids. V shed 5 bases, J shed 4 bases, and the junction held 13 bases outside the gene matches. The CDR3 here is CASSQEETSDLYNEQFF. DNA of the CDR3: TGTGCCAGCAGCCAAGAAGAGACTAGCGACTTATACAATGAGCAGTTCTTC. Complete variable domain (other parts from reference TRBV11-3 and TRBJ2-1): EAGVVQSPRYKIIEKKQPVAFWCNPISGHNTLYWYLQNLGQGPELLIRYENEEAVDDSQLPKDRFSAERLKGVDSTLKIQPAELGDSAVYLCASSQEETSDLYNEQFFGPGTRLTVL.

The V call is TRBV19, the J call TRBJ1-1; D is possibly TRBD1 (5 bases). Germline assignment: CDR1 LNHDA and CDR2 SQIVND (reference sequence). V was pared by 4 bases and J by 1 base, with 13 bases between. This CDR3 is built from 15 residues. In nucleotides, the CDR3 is TGTGCCAGTAGTAGGAGGGGCGGGGGGAACACTGAAGCTTTCTTT. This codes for CASSRRGGGNTEAFF.

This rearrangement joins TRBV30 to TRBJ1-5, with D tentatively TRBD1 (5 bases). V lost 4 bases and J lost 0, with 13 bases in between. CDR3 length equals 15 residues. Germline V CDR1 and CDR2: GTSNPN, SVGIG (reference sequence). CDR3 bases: TGTGCCTGGAATGGGGGGGTCAATAGCAATCAGCCCCAGCATTTT. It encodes CAWNGGVNSNQPQHF.

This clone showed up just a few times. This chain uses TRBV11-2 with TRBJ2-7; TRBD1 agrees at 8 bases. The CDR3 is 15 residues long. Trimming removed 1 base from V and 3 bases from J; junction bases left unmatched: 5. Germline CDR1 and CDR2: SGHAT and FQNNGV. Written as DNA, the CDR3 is TGTGCCAGCAGCTTAGTCGGCGGACAGGGCTACGAGCAGTACTTC. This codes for CASSLVGGQGYEQYF.

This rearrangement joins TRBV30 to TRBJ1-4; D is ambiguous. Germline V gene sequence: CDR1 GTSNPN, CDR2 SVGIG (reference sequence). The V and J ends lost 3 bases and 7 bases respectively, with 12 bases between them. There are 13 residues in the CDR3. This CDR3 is CAWSQVGSEKLFF. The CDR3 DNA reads TGTGCCTGGAGCCAAGTGGGGAGTGAAAAACTGTTTTTT.

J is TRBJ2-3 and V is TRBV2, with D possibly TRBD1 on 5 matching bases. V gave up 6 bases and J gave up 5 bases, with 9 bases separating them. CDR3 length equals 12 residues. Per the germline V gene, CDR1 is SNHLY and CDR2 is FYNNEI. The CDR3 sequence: CASRYTGDTQYF. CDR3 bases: TGTGCCAGCAGGTACACAGGAGATACGCAGTATTTT.

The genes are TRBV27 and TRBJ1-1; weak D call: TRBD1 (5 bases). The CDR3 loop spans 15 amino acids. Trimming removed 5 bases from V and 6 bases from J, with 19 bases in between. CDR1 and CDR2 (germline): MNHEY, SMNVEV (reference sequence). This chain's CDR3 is CASSAYGSPRAEAFF. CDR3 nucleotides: TGTGCCAGCAGTGCTTATGGCAGCCCCAGGGCTGAAGCTTTCTTT.

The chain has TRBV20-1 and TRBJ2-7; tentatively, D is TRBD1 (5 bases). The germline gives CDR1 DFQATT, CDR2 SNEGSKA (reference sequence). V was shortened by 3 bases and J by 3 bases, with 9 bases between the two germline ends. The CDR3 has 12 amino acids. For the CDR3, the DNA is TGCAGTGCTAGTCCAGGGCTCTACGAGCAGTACTTC. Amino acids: CSASPGLYEQYF.

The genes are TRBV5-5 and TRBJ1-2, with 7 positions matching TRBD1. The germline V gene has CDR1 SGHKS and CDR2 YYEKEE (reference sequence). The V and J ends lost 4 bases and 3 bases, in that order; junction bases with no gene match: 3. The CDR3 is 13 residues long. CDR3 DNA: TGTGCCAGCAGCCCCCAGGGGGACTATGGCTACACCTTC. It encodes CASSPQGDYGYTF.

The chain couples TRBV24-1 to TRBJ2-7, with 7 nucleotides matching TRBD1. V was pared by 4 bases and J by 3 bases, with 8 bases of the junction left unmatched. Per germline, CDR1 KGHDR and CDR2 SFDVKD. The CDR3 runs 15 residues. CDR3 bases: TGTGCCACCAGTGAGAGTCTCGGACAGGTCTACGAGCAGTACTTC. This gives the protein CATSESLGQVYEQYF.

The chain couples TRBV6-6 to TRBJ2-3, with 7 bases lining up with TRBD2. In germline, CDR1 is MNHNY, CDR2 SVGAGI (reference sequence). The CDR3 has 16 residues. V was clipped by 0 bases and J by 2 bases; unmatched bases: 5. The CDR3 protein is CASSYSWEGDTDTQYF. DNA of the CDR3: TGTGCCAGCAGTTACTCGTGGGAGGGAGACACAGATACGCAGTATTTT.

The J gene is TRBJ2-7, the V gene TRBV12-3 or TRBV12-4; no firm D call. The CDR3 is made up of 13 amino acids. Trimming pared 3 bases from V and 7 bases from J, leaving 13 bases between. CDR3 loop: CASSFGLPMEQYF. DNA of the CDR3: TGTGCCAGCAGTTTTGGGCTTCCCATGGAGCAGTACTTC.

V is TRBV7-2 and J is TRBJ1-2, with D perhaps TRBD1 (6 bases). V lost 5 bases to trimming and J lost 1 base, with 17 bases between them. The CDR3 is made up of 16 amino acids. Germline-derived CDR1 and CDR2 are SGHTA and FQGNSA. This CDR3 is CASSPWGRGDNYGYTF. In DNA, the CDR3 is TGTGCCAGCAGCCCTTGGGGGCGGGGGGATAACTATGGCTACACCTTC.

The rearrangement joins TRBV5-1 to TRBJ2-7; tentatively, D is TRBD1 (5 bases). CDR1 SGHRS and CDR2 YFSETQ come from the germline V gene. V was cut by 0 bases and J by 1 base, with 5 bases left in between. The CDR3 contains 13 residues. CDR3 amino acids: CASSLDRSYEQYF. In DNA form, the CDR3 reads TGCGCCAGCAGCTTGGACAGGTCCTACGAGCAGTACTTC.

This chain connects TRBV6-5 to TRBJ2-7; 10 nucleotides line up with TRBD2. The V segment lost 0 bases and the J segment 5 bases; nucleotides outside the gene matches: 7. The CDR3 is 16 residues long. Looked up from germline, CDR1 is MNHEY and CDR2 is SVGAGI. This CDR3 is CASSYSSASGSDEQYF. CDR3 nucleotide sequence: TGTGCCAGCAGTTACTCGAGCGCTAGCGGGAGCGACGAGCAGTACTTC.

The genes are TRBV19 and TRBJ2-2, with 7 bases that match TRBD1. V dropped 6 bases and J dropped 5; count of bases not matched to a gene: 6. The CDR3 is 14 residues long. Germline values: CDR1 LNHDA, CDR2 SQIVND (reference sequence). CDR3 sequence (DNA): TGTGCCAGTAGCGCGACAGGGCGGACCGGGGAGCTGTTTTTT. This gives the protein CASSATGRTGELFF.

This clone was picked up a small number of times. CDR3 region: CASRGAASYEQYF. The CDR3 nucleotides are TGTGCCAGTAGAGGGGCTGCCTCCTACGAGCAGTACTTC. The J gene is TRBJ2-7, the V gene TRBV19, with D possibly being TRBD1 (5 bases). CDR1 and CDR2 (germline): LNHDA, SQIVND (reference sequence). Deletions cut 6 bases from V and 0 bases from J, with 9 bases between. The CDR3 is 13 residues long. The entire variable domain, with the rest obtained from reference TRBV19 and TRBJ2-7, is as follows: DGGITQSPKYLFRKEGQNVTLSCEQNLNHDAMYWYRQDPGQGLRLIYYSQIVNDFQKGDIAEGYSVSREKKESFPLTVTSAQKNPTAFYLCASRGAASYEQYFGPGTRLTVT.

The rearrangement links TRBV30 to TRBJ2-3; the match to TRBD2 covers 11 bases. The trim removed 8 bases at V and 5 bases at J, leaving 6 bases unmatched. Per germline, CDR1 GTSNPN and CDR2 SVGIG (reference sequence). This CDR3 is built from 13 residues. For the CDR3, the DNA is TGTGCCGGCGATAGCGGGGGGGGAGATACGCAGTATTTT. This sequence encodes CAGDSGGGDTQYF. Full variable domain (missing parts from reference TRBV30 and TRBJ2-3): SQTIHQWPATLVQPVGSPLSLECTVEGTSNPNLYWYRQAAGRGLQLLFYSVGIGQISSEVPQNLSASRPQDRQFILSSKKLLLSDSGFYLCAGDSGGGDTQYFGPGTRLTVL.

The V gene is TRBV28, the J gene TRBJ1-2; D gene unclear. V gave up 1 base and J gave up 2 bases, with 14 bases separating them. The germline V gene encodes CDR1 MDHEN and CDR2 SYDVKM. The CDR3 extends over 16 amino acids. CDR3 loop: CASSLLVEVGNYGYTF. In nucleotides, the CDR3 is TGTGCCAGCAGTTTATTAGTAGAAGTGGGCAACTATGGCTACACCTTC.